The clone carrying this TCR beta chain came up many times. Its target is unknown. The record originates from a study of T cells in Graves' hyperthyroidism and ophthalmopathy. Diagnosing involved the use of clinical symptoms, serum thyroxine and TRAb, thyroid ultrasound and orbital computed tomography. The PBMCs had their origin in roughly 10 ml of fresh peripheral blood. RNA transcripts served as the template for amplifying TCR beta CDR3 regions. Researchers ran a first-round RT-PCR on the TCR CDR3 using the HTBI primer set. In TCRdb, the multiplex PCR reads were re-called with MiXCR into one record per CDR3 protein. The sample gives around 280,000 distinct CDR3 sequences, about an eighth of which show up once; 7.8% is in the top ten. CDR3 length: 13 amino acids. Per germline, CDR1 MNHEY and CDR2 SVGEGT. Trimming pared 5 bases from V and 8 bases from J, leaving 15 bases between. General study points: The model predicted ophthalmopathy a median approximately 6.3 months before onset. Researchers report that a 13 V-J model separated ophthalmopathy from stable hyperthyroidism.

This chain links TRBV6-2 or TRBV6-3 with TRBJ1-2; unclear D gene. This receptor was obtained from a woman aged 25 to 39 with Graves' hyperthyroidism that later progressed to Graves' ophthalmopathy. Sequenced input: blood. This CDR3 is CASSDQSQEGYTF. In DNA, the CDR3 is TGTGCCAGCAGTGATCAGAGCCAGGAGGGCTACACCTTC.